The text below deals with one TCR beta chain. As yet, its antigen is unknown. The source of the sample is a study of Graves' ophthalmopathy and Graves' hyperthyroidism. Study-level findings and limits: Using a 13-signature model, the authors split ophthalmopathy from stable hyperthyroidism, with 87.88% sensitivity and 75% to 82% specificity. Ophthalmopathy progression was predicted with roughly 68% sensitivity and approximately 72% specificity.

The CDR3 runs to 16 residues. From germline, CDR1 is ENHRY and CDR2 SYGVKD. Trimming shortened V by 2 bases and J by 1 base, and 9 bases separated the two germline ends. Researchers took RNA transcripts and amplified TCR beta CDR3 regions from them. The first round was an RT-PCR with HTBI primers, and the second round was a multiplex PCR. TCRdb used MiXCR to reprocess the multiplex PCR reads, holding one entry per CDR3 protein. In the table there are around 1.1 million distinct CDR3 sequences, about 40% of which are singletons. This sequence joins TRBV10-3 and TRBJ2-6, with D perhaps given as TRBD1 or TRBD2 (5 bases each). The sequenced sample consisted of peripheral blood or thyroid tissue (not recorded which). The TCR comes from an adult man with Graves' hyperthyroidism. CDR3 region: CAISERGDSGANVLTF. In DNA form, the CDR3 reads TGTGCCATCAGTGAGCGAGGGGATTCTGGGGCCAACGTCCTGACTTTC.